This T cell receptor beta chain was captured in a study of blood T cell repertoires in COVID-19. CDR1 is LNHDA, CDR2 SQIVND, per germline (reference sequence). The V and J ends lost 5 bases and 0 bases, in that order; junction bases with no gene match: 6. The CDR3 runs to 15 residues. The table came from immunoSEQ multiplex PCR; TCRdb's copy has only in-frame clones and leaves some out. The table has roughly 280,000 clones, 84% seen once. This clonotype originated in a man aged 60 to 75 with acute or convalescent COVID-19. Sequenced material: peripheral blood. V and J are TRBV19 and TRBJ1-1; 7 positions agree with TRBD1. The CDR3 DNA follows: TGTGCCAGTAGTGCTCCGGGACAGCTGAACACTGAAGCTTTCTTT. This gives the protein CASSAPGQLNTEAFF. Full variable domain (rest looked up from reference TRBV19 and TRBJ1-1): DGGITQSPKYLFRKEGQNVTLSCEQNLNHDAMYWYRQDPGQGLRLIYYSQIVNDFQKGDIAEGYSVSREKKESFPLTVTSAQKNPTAFYLCASSAPGQLNTEAFFGQGTRLTVV.